The 20 T cell receptor beta chains reported below all come from one sample, sequenced in a study of blood T cell repertoires in COVID-19. Here immunoSEQ multiplex PCR was the method, and the copy in TCRdb shows in-frame clones only, minus some. Of roughly 500,000 clones listed, approximately 92% are singletons. The sequenced sample consisted of peripheral blood. The receptors derive from a man between 18 and 29 years old with COVID-19, enrolled during active disease.

The chain links TRBV7-8 to TRBJ2-7; D might be TRBD2 (5 bases). V was trimmed by 6 bases and J by 6 bases, leaving 18 bases between them. In germline, CDR1 is SGHVS, CDR2 FQNEAQ. CDR3 length: 14 amino acids. DNA for the CDR3: TGTGCCAGCAGACCCTCCCTCCGCCGGGGCGAGCAGTACTTC. This translates into CASRPSLRRGEQYF. Full variable domain (outside the CDR3, taken from reference TRBV7-8 and TRBJ2-7): GAGVSQSPRYKVAKRGQDVALRCDPISGHVSLFWYQQALGQGPEFLTYFQNEAQLDKSGLPSDRFFAERPEGSVSTLKIQRTQQEDSAVYLCASRPSLRRGEQYFGPGTRLTVT.

This clone appeared once. The genes are TRBV14 and TRBJ2-4; a possible D gene is TRBD2 (5 bases). CDR1 is SGHDN and CDR2 is FVKESK in the germline V gene. This CDR3 comprises 15 residues. The V end was cut by 0 bases, the J end by 6 bases, with 12 bases between. The CDR3 is CASSQDHGVGNIQYF. In DNA, the CDR3 is TGTGCCAGCAGCCAAGATCACGGGGTAGGAAACATTCAGTACTTC.

For this clone: The sample holds other DNA sequences that translate to the same CDR3. The chain joins TRBV10-3 to TRBJ1-1; D is undetermined. The CDR3 is made up of 12 amino acids. V was trimmed by 3 bases and J by 1 base, leaving 3 bases between them. Germline loops: CDR1 ENHRY, CDR2 SYGVKD. DNA of the CDR3: TGTGCCATCAGTGACCGGAACACTGAAGCTTTCTTT. Protein product: CAISDRNTEAFF.

The chain uses TRBV27 and TRBJ1-5; no clear D gene. The V gene lost 6 bases and the J gene lost 9 bases, with 21 bases spanning the gap. Germline assignment: CDR1 MNHEY and CDR2 SMNVEV (reference sequence). This CDR3 is 15 amino acids long. The CDR3 here is CASSPTPPPGWPQHF. CDR3 DNA sequence: TGTGCCAGCAGCCCTACCCCACCTCCAGGATGGCCCCAGCATTTT.

The rearrangement links TRBV11-3 to TRBJ2-6; D is undetermined. V was shortened by 5 bases and J by 0 bases, with 5 bases between the two germline ends. Germline values: CDR1 SGHNT, CDR2 YENEEA. The CDR3 covers 14 residues. DNA for the CDR3: TGTGCCAGCAGCATTTACTCTGGGGCCAACGTCCTGACTTTC. This codes for CASSIYSGANVLTF.

The chain carries TRBV5-1 and TRBJ2-1; D not resolved. Per the germline V gene, CDR1 is SGHRS and CDR2 is YFSETQ. This CDR3 contains 14 residues. Trimming took off 4 bases at V and 1 base at J, with 9 bases between the two ends. This CDR3 reads CASSQQNSYNEQFF. In DNA, the CDR3 is TGCGCCAGCAGCCAACAGAATTCCTACAATGAGCAGTTCTTC.

This clone appeared once. The V gene is TRBV6-1, the J gene TRBJ2-3; 13 bases map to TRBD2. Per the germline V gene, CDR1 is MNHNS and CDR2 is SASEGT. The CDR3 runs 16 residues. Trimming at V came to 4 bases and at J to 8 bases, leaving 9 bases not matched to a gene. The CDR3 DNA reads TGTGCCAGCAGTGCGGAACTAGCGGGGGGGCCGGGTACGCAGTATTTT. Encoded protein: CASSAELAGGPGTQYF.

The chain links TRBV28 to TRBJ2-6; D unclear. Germline V gene lookup returns CDR1 MDHEN and CDR2 SYDVKM. With 5 bases removed from V and 0 bases from J, the gap between germline ends came to 5 bases. CDR3 length equals 14 residues. The CDR3 protein is CASSRSSGANVLTF. The CDR3 DNA is TGTGCCAGCAGTCGTAGCTCTGGGGCCAACGTCCTGACTTTC.

This chain connects TRBV9 to TRBJ2-6, with 12 nucleotides matching TRBD1. CDR1 SGDLS and CDR2 YYNGEE come from the germline V gene. The V segment lost 0 bases and the J segment 2 bases; nucleotides outside the gene matches: 9. The CDR3 covers 20 residues. DNA of the CDR3: TGTGCCAGCAGCGTAGGGGTTCCGGGACAGGGGGCCACTGGGGCCAACGTCCTGACTTTC. Its translation is CASSVGVPGQGATGANVLTF.

The gene calls are TRBV12-3 or TRBV12-4 and TRBJ1-1; 9 positions agree with TRBD1. There are 13 residues in the CDR3. V lost 3 bases to trimming and J lost 7 bases; unmatched junction nucleotides: 3. The DNA for the CDR3 is TGTGCCAGCAGTTTCGGACAGGGGTTTGAAGCTTTCTTT. Translated: CASSFGQGFEAFF.

V is TRBV7-2 and J is TRBJ2-7, with D possibly matching TRBD1 (5 bases). CDR1 and CDR2 (germline): SGHTA, FQGNSA. This CDR3 contains 14 residues. The ends were cut back, 2 bases at V and 2 bases at J, with 10 bases in the middle. For the CDR3, the DNA is TGTGCCAGCAGCTTATCGGCAGGGACCTACGAGCAGTACTTC. It specifies CASSLSAGTYEQYF.

This clone was detected a few times. V gene TRBV7-2 combines with J gene TRBJ1-6; D may be TRBD1 (5 bases). The V end was cut by 5 bases, the J end by 9 bases, with 14 bases between. Looked up from germline, CDR1 is SGHTA and CDR2 is FQGNSA. The length of the CDR3 is 14 residues. The CDR3 DNA is TGTGCCAGCAGCCCGGGGGTCGGAATTTCACCCCTCCACTTT. It is translated as CASSPGVGISPLHF.

The chain carries TRBV7-9 and TRBJ1-6; D is unresolved. Trimming cost V 0 bases and J 6 bases, with 6 bases left between them. CDR3 length: 14 residues. Germline V gene lookup returns CDR1 SEHNR and CDR2 FQNEAQ (reference sequence). CDR3 nucleotide sequence: TGTGCCAGCAGCTTAGCGGCCAGTAATTCACCCCTCCACTTT. Its translation: CASSLAASNSPLHF.

The CDR3 loop reads CASSLARLNTGGYTF. CDR3 bases: TGTGCCAGCAGCTTGGCTCGACTGAACACCGGAGGCTACACCTTC. This chain connects TRBV5-4 to TRBJ1-2; D is ambiguous. The CDR3 runs to 15 residues. CDR1 is SGHNT, CDR2 YYREEE, per germline (reference sequence). Trimming removed 0 bases from V and 8 bases from J, with 17 bases in between.

The rearrangement joins TRBV5-8 to TRBJ1-2; 12 positions match TRBD1. The CDR3 consists of 15 residues. CDR1 SGHTS and CDR2 YDEGEE come from the germline V gene. Trimming took 4 bases from V and 7 from J; bases not matched to a gene: 8. CDR3 sequence reads: CASSLPGTGGVGYTF. CDR3 DNA sequence: TGTGCCAGCAGCCTACCCGGGACAGGGGGCGTTGGCTACACCTTC.

The CDR3 DNA is TGTGCCAGCAGCTTAGGCCTAGCGGGGGGGTCCGAGCAGTTCTTC. It codes for CASSLGLAGGSEQFF. J is TRBJ2-1 and V is TRBV7-2, with 12 nucleotides matching TRBD2. Germline V gives CDR1 SGHTA, CDR2 FQGNSA. The ends lost 1 base at V and 10 bases at J; junction bases unmatched: 5. The CDR3 runs to 15 residues.

The chain links TRBV2 to TRBJ2-7; 12 nucleotides agree with TRBD1. The trim removed 6 bases at V and 2 bases at J, leaving 8 bases unmatched. Germline V gives CDR1 SNHLY, CDR2 FYNNEI. The CDR3 contains 16 residues. The CDR3 DNA is TGTGCCAGCAGACCGGGACAGGGGGCTTCGGCCTACGAGCAGTACTTC. Its translation: CASRPGQGASAYEQYF.

This chain links TRBV25-1 with TRBJ2-3; possibly TRBD1 for D (6 bases). The CDR3 covers 15 residues. With 2 bases removed from V and 4 bases from J, the gap between germline ends came to 13 bases. Germline CDR1 is MGHDK and CDR2 is SYGVNS. CDR3 in DNA: TGTGCCAGCAGTGAAGGGGGCAGGCAGGCAGATACGCAGTATTTT. This sequence encodes CASSEGGRQADTQYF. The entire variable domain, with the rest obtained from reference TRBV25-1 and TRBJ2-3, is as follows: EADIYQTPRYLVIGTGKKITLECSQTMGHDKMYWYQQDPGMELHLIHYSYGVNSTEKGDLSSESTVSRIRTEHFPLTLESARPSHTSQYLCASSEGGRQADTQYFGPGTRLTVL.

The rearrangement uses TRBV29-1 and TRBJ2-7; D uncertain. Germline CDR1 reads SQVTM; CDR2 reads ANQGSEA. The CDR3 is 12 amino acids. V lost 6 bases and J lost 6, with 15 bases in between. The CDR3 DNA reads as TGCAGCGTCCTTATACAAGGAGCCGAGCAGTACTTC. It is translated as CSVLIQGAEQYF.

The CDR3 bases are TGCAGCGGGGACAGGGGAGGAAAACTGTTTTTT. This codes for CSGDRGGKLFF. The chain employs TRBV29-1 and TRBJ1-4, with 10 bases fitting TRBD1. The CDR3 runs to 11 residues. Germline trimming cut 7 bases from V and 10 bases from J; bases unmatched to any gene: 3. Germline CDR1 reads SQVTM; CDR2 reads ANQGSEA.